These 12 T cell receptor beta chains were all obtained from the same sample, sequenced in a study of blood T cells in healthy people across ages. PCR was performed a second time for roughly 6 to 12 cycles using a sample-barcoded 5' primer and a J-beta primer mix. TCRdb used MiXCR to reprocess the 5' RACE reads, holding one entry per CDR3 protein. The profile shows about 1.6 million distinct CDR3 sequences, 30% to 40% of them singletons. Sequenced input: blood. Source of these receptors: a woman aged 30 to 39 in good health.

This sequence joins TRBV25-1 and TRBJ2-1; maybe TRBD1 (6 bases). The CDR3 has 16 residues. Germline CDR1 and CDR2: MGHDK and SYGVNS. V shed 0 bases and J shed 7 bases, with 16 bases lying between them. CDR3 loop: CASSEYPLQGWNEQFF. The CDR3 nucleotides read TGTGCCAGCAGTGAATATCCACTACAGGGCTGGAATGAGCAGTTCTTC.

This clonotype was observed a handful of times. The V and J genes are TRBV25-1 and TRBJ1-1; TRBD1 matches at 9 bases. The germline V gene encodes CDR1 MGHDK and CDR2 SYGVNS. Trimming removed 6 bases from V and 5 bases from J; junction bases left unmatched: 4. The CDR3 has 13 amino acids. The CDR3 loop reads CASRPGQGTEAFF. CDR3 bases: TGTGCCAGCAGGCCGGGACAGGGAACTGAAGCTTTCTTT.

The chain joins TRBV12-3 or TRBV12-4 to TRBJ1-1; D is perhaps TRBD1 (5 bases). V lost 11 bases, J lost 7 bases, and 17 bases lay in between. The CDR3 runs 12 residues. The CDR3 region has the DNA TGTGCCTGTGGGACGGCGCCTCGTGAAGCTTTCTTT. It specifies CACGTAPREAFF.

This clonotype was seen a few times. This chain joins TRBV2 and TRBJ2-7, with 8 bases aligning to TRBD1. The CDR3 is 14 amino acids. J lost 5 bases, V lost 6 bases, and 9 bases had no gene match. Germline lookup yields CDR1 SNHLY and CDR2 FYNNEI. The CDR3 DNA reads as TGTGCCAGCAGCGACAAGGACAGGGCGGACGAGCAGTACTTC. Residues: CASSDKDRADEQYF. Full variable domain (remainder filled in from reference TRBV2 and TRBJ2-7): EPEVTQTPSHQVTQMGQEVILRCVPISNHLYFYWYRQILGQKVEFLVSFYNNEISEKSEIFDDQFSVERPDGSNFTLKIRSTKLEDSAMYFCASSDKDRADEQYFGPGTRLTVT.

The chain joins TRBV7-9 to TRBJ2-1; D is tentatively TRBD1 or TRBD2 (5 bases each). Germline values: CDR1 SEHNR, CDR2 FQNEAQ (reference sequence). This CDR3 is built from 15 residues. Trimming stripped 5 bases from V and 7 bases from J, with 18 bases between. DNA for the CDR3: TGTGCCAGCAGCGCCCGGGACCCTTCGGGTAATGAGCAGTTCTTC. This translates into CASSARDPSGNEQFF.

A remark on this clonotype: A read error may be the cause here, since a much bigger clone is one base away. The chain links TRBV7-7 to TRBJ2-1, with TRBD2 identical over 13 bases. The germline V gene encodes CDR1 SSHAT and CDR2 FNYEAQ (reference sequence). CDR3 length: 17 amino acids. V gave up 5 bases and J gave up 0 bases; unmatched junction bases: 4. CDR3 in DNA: TGTGCCAGCAGCCCCTGGACTAGCGGGAGCTCCTACAATGAGCAGTTCTTC. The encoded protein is CASSPWTSGSSYNEQFF. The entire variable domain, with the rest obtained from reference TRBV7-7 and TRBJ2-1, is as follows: GAGVSQSPRYKVTKRGQDVTLRCDPISSHATLYWYQQALGQGPEFLTYFNYEAQPDKSGLPSDRFSAERPEGSISTLTIQRTEQRDSAMYRCASSPWTSGSSYNEQFFGPGTRLTVL.

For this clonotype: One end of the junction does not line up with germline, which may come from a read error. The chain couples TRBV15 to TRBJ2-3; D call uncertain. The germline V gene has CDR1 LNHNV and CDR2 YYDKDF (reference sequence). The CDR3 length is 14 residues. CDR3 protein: CATSRGLRTDAQYF. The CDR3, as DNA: TGTGCCACCAGCAGAGGATTACGCACAGATGCGCAGTATTTT. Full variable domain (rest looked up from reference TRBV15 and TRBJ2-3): DAMVIQNPRYQVTQFGKPVTLSCSQTLNHNVMYWYQQKSSQAPKLLFHYYDKDFNNEADTPDNFQSRRPNTSFCFLDIRSPGLGDTAMYLCATSRGLRTDAQYFGPGTRLTVL.

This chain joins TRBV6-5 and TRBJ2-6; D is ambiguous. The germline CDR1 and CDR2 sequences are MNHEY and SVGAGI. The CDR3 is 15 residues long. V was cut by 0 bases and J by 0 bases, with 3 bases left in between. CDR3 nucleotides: TGTGCCAGCAGTTACTCCCTCTCTGGGGCCAACGTCCTGACTTTC. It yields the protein CASSYSLSGANVLTF.

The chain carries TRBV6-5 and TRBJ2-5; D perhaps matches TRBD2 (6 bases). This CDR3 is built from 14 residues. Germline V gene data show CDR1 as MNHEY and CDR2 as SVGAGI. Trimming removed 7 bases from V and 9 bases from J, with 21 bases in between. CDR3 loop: CASTTVGTLGPQYF. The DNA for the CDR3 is TGTGCCAGCACCACGGTCGGGACTCTCGGGCCCCAGTACTTC.

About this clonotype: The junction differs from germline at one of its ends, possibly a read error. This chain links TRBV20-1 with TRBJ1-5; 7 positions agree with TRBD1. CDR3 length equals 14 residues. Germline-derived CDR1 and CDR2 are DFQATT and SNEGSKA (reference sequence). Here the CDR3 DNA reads TGCAGTGTTAGACGGACAGGACCCAATCAGCCCCAGCATTTT. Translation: CSVRRTGPNQPQHF.

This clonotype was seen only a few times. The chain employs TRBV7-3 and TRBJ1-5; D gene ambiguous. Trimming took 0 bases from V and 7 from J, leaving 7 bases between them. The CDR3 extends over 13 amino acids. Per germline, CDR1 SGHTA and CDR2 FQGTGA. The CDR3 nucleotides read TGTGCCAGCAGCTTAACGCGTGGGCAGCCCCAGCATTTT. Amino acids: CASSLTRGQPQHF.

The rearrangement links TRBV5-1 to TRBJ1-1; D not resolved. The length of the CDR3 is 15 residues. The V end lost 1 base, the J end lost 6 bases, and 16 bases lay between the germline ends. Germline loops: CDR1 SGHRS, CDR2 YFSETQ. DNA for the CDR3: TGCGCCAGCAGCTTGCGGTACCCCCTAGGCGCTGAAGCTTTCTTT. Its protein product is CASSLRYPLGAEAFF.